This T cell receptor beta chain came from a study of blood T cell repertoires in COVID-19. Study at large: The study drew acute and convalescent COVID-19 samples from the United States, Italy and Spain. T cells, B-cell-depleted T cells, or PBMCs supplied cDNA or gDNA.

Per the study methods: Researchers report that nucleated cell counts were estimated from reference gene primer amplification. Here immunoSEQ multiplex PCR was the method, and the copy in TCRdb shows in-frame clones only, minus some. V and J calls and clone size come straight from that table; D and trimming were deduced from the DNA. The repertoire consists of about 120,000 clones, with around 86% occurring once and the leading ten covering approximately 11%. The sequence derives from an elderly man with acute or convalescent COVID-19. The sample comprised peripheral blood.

This CDR3 reads CASSLTGLAYNEQFF. CDR3 sequence (DNA): TGTGCCAGCAGCTTAACGGGACTAGCTTACAATGAGCAGTTCTTC. The V gene is TRBV7-3, the J gene TRBJ2-1, with 9 nucleotides matching TRBD2. The CDR3 length is 15 residues. The germline V gene encodes CDR1 SGHTA and CDR2 FQGTGA. V lost 0 bases and J lost 4; bases outside the gene matches: 1.